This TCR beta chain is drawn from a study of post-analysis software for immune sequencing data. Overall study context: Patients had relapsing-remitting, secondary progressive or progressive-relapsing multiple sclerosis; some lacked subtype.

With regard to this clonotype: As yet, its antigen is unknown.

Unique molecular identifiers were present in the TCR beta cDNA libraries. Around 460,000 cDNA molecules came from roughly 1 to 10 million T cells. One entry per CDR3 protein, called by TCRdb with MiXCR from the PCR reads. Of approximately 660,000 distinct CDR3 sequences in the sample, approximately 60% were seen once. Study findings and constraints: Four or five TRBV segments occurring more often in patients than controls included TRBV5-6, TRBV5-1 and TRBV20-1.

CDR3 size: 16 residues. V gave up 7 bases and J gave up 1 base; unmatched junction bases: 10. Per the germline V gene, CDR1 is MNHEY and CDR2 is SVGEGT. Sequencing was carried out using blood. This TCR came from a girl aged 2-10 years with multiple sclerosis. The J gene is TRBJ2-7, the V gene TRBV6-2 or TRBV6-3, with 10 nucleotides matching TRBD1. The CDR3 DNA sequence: TGTGCCAGCACCGAAGGGACAGGGGCTTGGTCCTACGAGCAGTACTTC. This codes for CASTEGTGAWSYEQYF.